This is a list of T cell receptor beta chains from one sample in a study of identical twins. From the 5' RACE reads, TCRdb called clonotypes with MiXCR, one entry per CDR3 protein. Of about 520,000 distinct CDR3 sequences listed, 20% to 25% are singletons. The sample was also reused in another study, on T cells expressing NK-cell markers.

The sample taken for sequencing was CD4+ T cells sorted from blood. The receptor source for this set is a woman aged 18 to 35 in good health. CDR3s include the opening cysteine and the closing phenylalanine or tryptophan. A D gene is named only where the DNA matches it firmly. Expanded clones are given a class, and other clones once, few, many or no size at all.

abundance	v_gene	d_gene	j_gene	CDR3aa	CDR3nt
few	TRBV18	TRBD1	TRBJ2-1	CASSWDRNEQFF	TGTGCCAGCTCATGGGACAGGAATGAGCAGTTCTTC
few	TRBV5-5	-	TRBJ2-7	CASSLAVLVQDTYEQYF	TGTGCCAGCAGCTTGGCCGTATTAGTCCAGGATACCTACGAGCAGTACTTC
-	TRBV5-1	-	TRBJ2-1	CASSLDGGYYNEQFF	TGCGCCAGCAGCTTGGACGGGGGATATTACAATGAGCAGTTCTTC
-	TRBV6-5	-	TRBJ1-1	CASRRGSTEAFF	TGTGCCAGCCGAAGGGGAAGCACTGAAGCTTTCTTT
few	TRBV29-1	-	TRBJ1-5	CSVDRDLGDQPQHF	TGCAGCGTTGATCGGGACCTAGGCGATCAGCCCCAGCATTTT
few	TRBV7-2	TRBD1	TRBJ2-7	CASSRQGAREQYF	TGTGCCAGCAGCCGACAGGGGGCGCGAGAGCAGTACTTC
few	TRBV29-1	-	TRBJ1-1	CSVDNFGGLSKTFF	TGCAGCGTTGATAATTTCGGAGGGCTCAGCAAAACTTTCTTT
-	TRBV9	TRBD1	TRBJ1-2	CASSPRLRTGGGYTF	TGTGCCAGCAGCCCTCGATTACGGACAGGGGGCGGCTACACCTTC
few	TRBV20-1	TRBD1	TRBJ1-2	CSARDGQAHPGYTF	TGCAGTGCTAGAGATGGACAGGCGCACCCGGGCTACACCTTC
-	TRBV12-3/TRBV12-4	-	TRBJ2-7	CASSRVGRYEQYF	TGTGCCAGCAGCCGGGTGGGGCGATACGAGCAGTACTTC
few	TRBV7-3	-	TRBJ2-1	CASSRTRGLVEQFF	TGTGCCAGCAGCCGGACCCGAGGATTAGTTGAGCAGTTCTTC
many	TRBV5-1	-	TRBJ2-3	CASSLGTARDTQYF	TGCGCCAGCAGCTTGGGGACCGCTAGGGATACGCAGTATTTT
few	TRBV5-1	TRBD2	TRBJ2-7	CASSPQLAGEGEQYF	TGCGCCAGCAGCCCGCAACTAGCGGGCGAGGGCGAGCAGTACTTC
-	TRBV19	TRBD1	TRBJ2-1	CASQDRAGEQFF	TGTGCCAGCCAAGACAGGGCAGGTGAGCAGTTCTTC
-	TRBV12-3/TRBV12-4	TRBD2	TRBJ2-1	CASSLLASGYEQFF	TGTGCCAGCAGTTTACTTGCTAGCGGTTATGAGCAGTTCTTC
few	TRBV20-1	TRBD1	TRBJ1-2	CSAETGGALGYGYTF	TGCAGTGCCGAGACAGGGGGGGCCCTTGGCTATGGCTACACCTTC
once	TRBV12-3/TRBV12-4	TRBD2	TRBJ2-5	CASRAGTSGGETQYF	TGTGCCAGCAGGGCCGGGACTAGCGGGGGAGAGACCCAGTACTTC
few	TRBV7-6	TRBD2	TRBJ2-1	CASRPTLTGLAGGSEQFF	TGTGCCAGCAGACCGACGCTGACCGGACTAGCGGGAGGAAGTGAGCAGTTCTTC
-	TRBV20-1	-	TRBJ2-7	CSARLTGSVRYEQYF	TGCAGTGCCCGACTCACAGGGTCTGTGCGCTACGAGCAGTACTTC
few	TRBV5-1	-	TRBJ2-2	CASSFGIRGRNTGELFF	TGCGCCAGCAGCTTCGGGATACGGGGAAGGAACACCGGGGAGCTGTTTTTT
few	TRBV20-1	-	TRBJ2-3	CSAVGPARADTQYF	TGCAGTGCTGTAGGGCCGGCAAGGGCAGATACGCAGTATTTT
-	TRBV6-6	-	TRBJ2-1	CASSRLENEQFF	TGTGCCAGCAGCAGACTAGAGAATGAGCAGTTCTTC
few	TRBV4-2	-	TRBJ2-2	CASSLRDANTGELFF	TGTGCCAGCAGCCTCCGGGACGCGAACACCGGGGAGCTGTTTTTT
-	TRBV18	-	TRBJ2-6	CASSPAQPDSSGANVLTF	TGTGCCAGCTCACCAGCACAGCCAGATTCGTCTGGGGCCAACGTCCTGACTTTC
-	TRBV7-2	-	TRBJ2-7	CASSLGPLTAGYEQYF	TGTGCCAGCAGCTTAGGCCCCCTGACTGCGGGGTACGAGCAGTACTTC
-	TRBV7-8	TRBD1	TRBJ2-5	CASRPGTGRETQYF	TGTGCCAGCAGACCCGGGACAGGGAGGGAGACCCAGTACTTC
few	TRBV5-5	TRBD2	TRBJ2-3	CASSSQVLAGDTQYF	TGTGCCAGCAGCTCGCAGGTGCTAGCGGGAGATACGCAGTATTTT
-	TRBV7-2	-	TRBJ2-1	CASSLFLASNEQFF	TGTGCCAGCAGCTTATTCTTGGCGAGCAATGAGCAGTTCTTC
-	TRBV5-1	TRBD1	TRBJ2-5	CASSPTGAQETQYF	TGCGCCAGCAGCCCGACAGGGGCCCAAGAGACCCAGTACTTC
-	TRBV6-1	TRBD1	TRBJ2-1	CASSHTGQGAYEQFF	TGTGCCAGCAGCCACACGGGACAGGGGGCCTATGAGCAGTTCTTC
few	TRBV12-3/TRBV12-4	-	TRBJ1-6	CASSFWAHGGVGSPLHF	TGTGCCAGCAGTTTTTGGGCCCACGGGGGCGTCGGTTCACCCCTCCACTTT